This T cell receptor beta chain was captured by sequencing in a study of Graves' ophthalmopathy and Graves' hyperthyroidism. General observations from the study: Blood also held most thyroid clonotypes expanded above 0.001 frequency. The model flagged ophthalmopathy progression at 70% to 71% sensitivity and around 77% specificity.

Notes on this clonotype: Its target is not known.

Germline V gives CDR1 SNHLY, CDR2 FYNNEI. The CDR3 covers 13 residues. V lost 8 bases, J lost 7 bases, and 14 bases lay in between. RNA transcripts provided the template for amplifying TCR beta CDR3 regions. HTBI primers were employed in first-round RT-PCR, then a second-round multiplex PCR followed. TCRdb used MiXCR to reprocess the multiplex PCR reads, holding one entry per CDR3 protein. The repertoire consists of more than 550,000 distinct CDR3 sequences, with approximately 39% occurring once and the leading ten covering more than 3%. Ophthalmopathy cases showed moderate-to-severe activity, scoring CAS ≥3 and NOSPECS ≥4, with duration under 3 months. Diagnosis relied on clinical symptoms, serum thyroxine, TRAb, thyroid ultrasound and orbital computed tomography.

Sequences were obtained from peripheral blood. The TCR comes from an adult man with Graves' ophthalmopathy. This chain joins TRBV2 and TRBJ1-4; D possibly corresponds to TRBD1 (6 bases). The CDR3 DNA follows: TGTGCCAGCCAGGGTCAGGGGTCTGAAAAACTGTTTTTT. Residues: CASQGQGSEKLFF.